This T cell receptor beta chain is drawn from a study of cytomegalovirus exposure and HLA in healthy donors. Primers included in the PCR were 60 Vbeta and 13 Jbeta primers. TCRdb's copy holds only in-frame clones and misses some; the assay was immunoSEQ multiplex PCR. The sample contains roughly 170,000 clones, approximately 78% of which appear only once. V gave up 1 base and J gave up 3 bases, with 7 bases separating them. Germline V gene data show CDR1 as SGHVS and CDR2 as FQNEAQ. The length of the CDR3 is 14 residues. Concerning this clone: The antigen remains undetermined.

Overall study findings and caveats: Common viral pathogens seemed to be connected with several of the most significant clusters, according to a later analysis. For TCR beta chains, V- and J-gene trimming was later linked to a missense DCLRE1C variant. Prior analysis indicated that the majority of TCR beta V segments exhibited productivity approximately 90% or approximately 30% of the time.

This chain uses TRBV7-8 with TRBJ1-5; no clear D. The sequence derives from a woman aged 45-65 years in good health and CMV-seropositive. The source material was PBMCs. CDR3 region: CASSLERVNQPQHF. The CDR3 DNA reads as TGTGCCAGCAGCTTAGAGCGGGTCAATCAGCCCCAGCATTTT.